The sequence of this TCR beta chain was determined in a study of T cell responses to AZD1222 COVID-19 vaccine. Study conclusions and caveats: Among spike-specific TCRs, nearly half reportedly target unmutated variant regions. Mapped onto spike, vaccine-associated CD4 TCRs spanned it and were dominant at 160-218 and 743-854. None of the repertoires were sampled until the peak T cell response had passed. The donors showed a predominance of white British ancestry and of females, with possible underestimation of clonal diversity.

Within the sample, this clone is medium-sized. Its antigen is as yet unknown. The CDR3 length is 13 residues. Trimming left V 7 bases short and J 2 bases short, with 11 bases between. Some clones are missing from TCRdb's copy, which holds only in-frame ones; the method was immunoSEQ multiplex PCR. The sample carries approximately 80,000 clones, about 90% recorded once. The gene calls are TRBV12-3 or TRBV12-4 and TRBJ1-1, with TRBD1 as a possible D gene (5 bases). This sequence was found in an adult in good health. The sample here was peripheral blood, taken on day 0 of AZD1222 vaccination. For the CDR3, the DNA is TGTGCCAGCACCTGGGGGAGAAACACTGAAGCTTTCTTT. It specifies CASTWGRNTEAFF.